One sample yielded the 13 T cell receptor beta chains listed below, sequenced in a study of response to subunit inactivated influenza vaccine. TCRdb passed the RT-PCR reads through MiXCR, listing each CDR3 protein once. Here the sample spans approximately 520,000 distinct CDR3 sequences, 15% to 20% being singletons. The sample in question was CD4+ T cells sorted from PBMCs, obtained less than 30 months after vaccination. The receptors stem from a man aged 50-75 years who received an inactivated influenza vaccine.

This clonotype was observed a few times. The chain carries TRBV29-1 and TRBJ2-5, with 8 bases that match TRBD2. The germline CDR1 and CDR2 sequences are SQVTM and ANQGSEA. Trimming removed 5 bases from V and 2 bases from J; junction bases left unmatched: 10. This CDR3 region has 15 residues. DNA for the CDR3: TGCAGCGTTCGAAGTGGCGGGGGGTCACAAGAGACCCAGTACTTC. Protein: CSVRSGGGSQETQYF.

This clonotype was detected a few times. V usage is TRBV29-1 and J usage is TRBJ2-3; TRBD1 is a possible D gene (5 bases). Germline-derived CDR1 and CDR2 are SQVTM and ANQGSEA. This CDR3 region has 12 residues. Trimming cost V 5 bases and J 6 bases, with 12 bases left between them. This CDR3 reads CSVSRAEDTQYF. For the CDR3, the DNA is TGCAGCGTTAGCAGGGCAGAGGATACGCAGTATTTT.

The chain couples TRBV20-1 to TRBJ2-3, with 11 positions matching TRBD2. With 4 bases clipped from V and 3 bases from J, the junction kept 9 bases outside the gene matches. Germline CDR1 DFQATT, CDR2 SNEGSKA (reference sequence). CDR3 size: 16 residues. The CDR3 DNA sequence: TGCAGTGCTAACCCACTAGCGGGAGATAGTACAGATACGCAGTATTTT. This sequence encodes CSANPLAGDSTDTQYF.

V gene TRBV2 combines with J gene TRBJ2-3; no clear D. From germline, CDR1 is SNHLY and CDR2 FYNNEI. The CDR3 spans 12 residues. V lost 7 bases, J lost 4 bases, and 9 bases lay in between. The CDR3 nucleotides are TGTGCCAGCAACGAACCTCCAGATACGCAGTATTTT. Its protein is CASNEPPDTQYF. The full variable domain, in which reference TRBV2 and TRBJ2-3 provide the parts outside the CDR3, is EPEVTQTPSHQVTQMGQEVILRCVPISNHLYFYWYRQILGQKVEFLVSFYNNEISEKSEIFDDQFSVERPDGSNFTLKIRSTKLEDSAMYFCASNEPPDTQYFGPGTRLTVL.

The rearrangement links TRBV6-1 to TRBJ1-1, with D possibly being TRBD1 (5 bases). This CDR3 is built from 14 residues. V lost 7 bases to trimming and J lost 1 base, with 13 bases between them. From germline, CDR1 is MNHNS and CDR2 SASEGT. CDR3 region: CASTQRRGNTEAFF. The CDR3 nucleotides are TGTGCCAGCACCCAACGGAGGGGGAACACTGAAGCTTTCTTT.

The chain recombines TRBV29-1 with TRBJ2-5, with 9 bases identical to TRBD1. J was trimmed by 4 bases and V by 7 bases; bases with no gene match: 10. This CDR3 is built from 14 residues. CDR1 is SQVTM, CDR2 ANQGSEA, per germline. As DNA, the CDR3 is TGCAGCGCCACGTTCGGGACAGGGCCAGAGACCCAGTACTTC. It translates to CSATFGTGPETQYF.

In this sample, this clonotype turned up a few times. The chain uses TRBV10-3 and TRBJ1-1; a possible D gene is TRBD1 (5 bases). The CDR3 length is 13 residues. CDR1 is ENHRY, CDR2 SYGVKD, per germline. Trimming removed 4 bases at V and 1 base at J, with 7 bases between. This chain's CDR3 is CAISAGTNTEAFF. In nucleotides, the CDR3 is TGTGCCATCAGTGCTGGGACGAACACTGAAGCTTTCTTT.

The chain has TRBV7-2 and TRBJ2-5, with 14 bases matching TRBD2. The germline V gene encodes CDR1 SGHTA and CDR2 FQGNSA. Trimming cost V 5 bases and J 1 base; bases outside gene matches: 3. The CDR3 covers 16 residues. CDR3 region: CASSVGTSGGQETQYF. CDR3 DNA: TGTGCCAGCAGCGTCGGGACTAGCGGGGGCCAAGAGACCCAGTACTTC.

This clonotype was observed a few times. The chain couples TRBV6-1 to TRBJ1-1; TRBD1 matches at 7 bases. CDR1 and CDR2 from the germline V gene are MNHNS and SASEGT. J gave up 2 bases and V 5 bases, and 5 bases lay outside the gene matches. There are 14 residues in the CDR3. CDR3 amino acids: CASSRSGGNTEAFF. For the CDR3, the DNA is TGTGCCAGCAGTCGATCAGGGGGTAACACTGAAGCTTTCTTT.

This clonotype was found a few times. The CDR3 DNA sequence: TGTGCCAGTAGTCAACCGGGACAGGGTAAACACGAGCAGTACTTC. Amino acid sequence: CASSQPGQGKHEQYF. The rearrangement joins TRBV19 to TRBJ2-7; the match to TRBD1 covers 9 bases. The CDR3 sequence is 15 residues long. J gave up 5 bases and V 5 bases, and 10 bases lay outside the gene matches. CDR1 and CDR2 (germline): LNHDA, SQIVND (reference sequence).

This rearrangement joins TRBV21-1 to TRBJ2-6; TRBD2 is the table's D call and was not checked against the DNA. TRBV21-1 is termed a pseudogene. The length of the CDR3 is 17 residues. The CDR3 region has the DNA TGTGCCAGCAGCAAAGTTCGGAGGGGCTGTGGGGCCAACGTCCTGACTTTC. Translated: CASSKVRRGCGANVLTF.

The chain couples TRBV25-1 to TRBJ2-7; D ambiguous. Trimming pared 10 bases from V and 2 bases from J, leaving 15 bases between. Germline V gives CDR1 MGHDK, CDR2 SYGVNS. The CDR3 consists of 13 residues. The CDR3: CATPETLTYEQYF. DNA for the CDR3: TGTGCCACCCCAGAGACACTAACCTACGAGCAGTACTTC.

This clonotype was recorded a few times. The chain couples TRBV29-1 to TRBJ2-3; the match to TRBD1 covers 7 bases. With V trimmed by 5 bases and J by 0 bases, 2 bases remained unmatched. This CDR3 contains 13 residues. Germline V gives CDR1 SQVTM, CDR2 ANQGSEA. CDR3 bases: TGCAGCGTTCAGACAGGGAGCACAGATACGCAGTATTTT. This translates into CSVQTGSTDTQYF.